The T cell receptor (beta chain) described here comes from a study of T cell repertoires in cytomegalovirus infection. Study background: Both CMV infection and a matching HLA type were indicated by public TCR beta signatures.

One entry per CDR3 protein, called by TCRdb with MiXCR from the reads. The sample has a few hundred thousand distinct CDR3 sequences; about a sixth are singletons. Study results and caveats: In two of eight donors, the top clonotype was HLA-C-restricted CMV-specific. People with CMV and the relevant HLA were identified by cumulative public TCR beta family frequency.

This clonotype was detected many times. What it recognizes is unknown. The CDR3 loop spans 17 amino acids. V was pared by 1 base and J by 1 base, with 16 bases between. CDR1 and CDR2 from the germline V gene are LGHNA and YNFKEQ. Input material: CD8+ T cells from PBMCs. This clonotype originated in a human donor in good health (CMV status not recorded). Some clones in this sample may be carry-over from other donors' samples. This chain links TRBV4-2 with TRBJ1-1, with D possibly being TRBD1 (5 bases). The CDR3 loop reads CASSQATQGLWNTEAFF. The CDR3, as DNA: TGTGCCAGCAGCCAAGCAACCCAGGGCCTGTGGAACACTGAAGCTTTCTTT.